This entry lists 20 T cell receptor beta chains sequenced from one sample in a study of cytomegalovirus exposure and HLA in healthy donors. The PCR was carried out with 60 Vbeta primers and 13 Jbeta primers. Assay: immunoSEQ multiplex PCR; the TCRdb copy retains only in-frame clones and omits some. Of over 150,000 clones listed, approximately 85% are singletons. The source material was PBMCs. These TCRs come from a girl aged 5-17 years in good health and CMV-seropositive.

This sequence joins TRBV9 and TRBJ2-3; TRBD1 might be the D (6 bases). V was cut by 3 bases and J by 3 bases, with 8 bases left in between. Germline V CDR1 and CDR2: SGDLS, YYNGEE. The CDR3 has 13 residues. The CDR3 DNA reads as TGTGCCAGCAGCGCGAGGGGGACAGATACGCAGTATTTT. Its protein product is CASSARGTDTQYF.

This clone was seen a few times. The CDR3: CASSSESSPWAYEQYF. CDR3 DNA sequence: TGTGCCAGCAGTTCCGAAAGCAGCCCGTGGGCTTACGAGCAGTACTTC. This chain links TRBV27 with TRBJ2-7; no definite D call. Trimming left V 4 bases short and J 4 bases short, with 20 bases between. This CDR3 has 16 amino acids. In germline, CDR1 is MNHEY, CDR2 SMNVEV (reference sequence).

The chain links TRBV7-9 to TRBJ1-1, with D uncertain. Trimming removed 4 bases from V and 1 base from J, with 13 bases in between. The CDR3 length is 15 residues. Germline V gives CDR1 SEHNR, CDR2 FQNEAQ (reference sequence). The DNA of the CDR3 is TGTGCCAGCAGCTCTACTAATCTTCAGAACACTGAAGCTTTCTTT. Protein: CASSSTNLQNTEAFF.

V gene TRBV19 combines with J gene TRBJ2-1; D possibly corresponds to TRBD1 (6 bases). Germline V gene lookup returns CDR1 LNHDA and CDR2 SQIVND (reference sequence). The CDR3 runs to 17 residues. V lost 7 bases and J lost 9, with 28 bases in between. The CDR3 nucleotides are TGTGCCAGTACCTCAGGGTACGGGCAGGGGAGTGGGGCTGAGCAGTTCTTC. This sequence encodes CASTSGYGQGSGAEQFF.

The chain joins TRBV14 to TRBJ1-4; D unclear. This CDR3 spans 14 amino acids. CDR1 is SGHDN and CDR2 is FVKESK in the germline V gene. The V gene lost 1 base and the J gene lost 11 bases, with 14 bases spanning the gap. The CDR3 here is CASSQVLRGGKLFF. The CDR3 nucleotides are TGTGCCAGCAGCCAAGTTCTAAGAGGTGGGAAACTGTTTTTT.

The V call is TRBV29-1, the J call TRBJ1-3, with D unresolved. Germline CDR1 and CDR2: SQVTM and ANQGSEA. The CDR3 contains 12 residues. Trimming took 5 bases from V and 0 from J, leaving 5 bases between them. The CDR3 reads CSVLYSGNTIYF. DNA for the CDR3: TGCAGCGTTTTATACTCTGGAAACACCATATATTTT.

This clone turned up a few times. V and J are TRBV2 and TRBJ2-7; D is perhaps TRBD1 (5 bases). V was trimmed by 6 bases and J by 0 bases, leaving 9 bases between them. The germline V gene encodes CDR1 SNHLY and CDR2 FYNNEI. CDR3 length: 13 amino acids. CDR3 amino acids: CASSATASYEQYF. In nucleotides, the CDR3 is TGTGCCAGCAGCGCGACAGCCTCCTACGAGCAGTACTTC. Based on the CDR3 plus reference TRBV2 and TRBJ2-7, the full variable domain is EPEVTQTPSHQVTQMGQEVILRCVPISNHLYFYWYRQILGQKVEFLVSFYNNEISEKSEIFDDQFSVERPDGSNFTLKIRSTKLEDSAMYFCASSATASYEQYFGPGTRLTVT.

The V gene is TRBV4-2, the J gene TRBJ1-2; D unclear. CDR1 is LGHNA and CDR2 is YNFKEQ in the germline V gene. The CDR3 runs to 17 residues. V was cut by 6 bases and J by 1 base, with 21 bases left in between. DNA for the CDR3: TGTGCCAGCAGAACTAACTTGGCCAGTTCAATTAACTATGGCTACACCTTC. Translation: CASRTNLASSINYGYTF.

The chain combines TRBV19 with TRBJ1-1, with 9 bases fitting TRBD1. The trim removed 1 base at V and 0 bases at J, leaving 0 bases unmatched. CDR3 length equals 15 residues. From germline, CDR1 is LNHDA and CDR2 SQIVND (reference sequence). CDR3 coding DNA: TGTGCCAGTAGTATAGGGGACAGGGTGAACACTGAAGCTTTCTTT. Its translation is CASSIGDRVNTEAFF. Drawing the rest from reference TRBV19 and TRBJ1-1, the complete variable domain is DGGITQSPKYLFRKEGQNVTLSCEQNLNHDAMYWYRQDPGQGLRLIYYSQIVNDFQKGDIAEGYSVSREKKESFPLTVTSAQKNPTAFYLCASSIGDRVNTEAFFGQGTRLTVV.

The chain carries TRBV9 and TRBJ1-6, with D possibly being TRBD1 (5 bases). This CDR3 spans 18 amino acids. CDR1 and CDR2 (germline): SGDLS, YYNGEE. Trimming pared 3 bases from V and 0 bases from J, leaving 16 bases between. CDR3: CASSATPGTDSYNSPLHF. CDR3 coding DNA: TGTGCCAGCAGCGCAACCCCCGGGACTGACTCCTATAATTCACCCCTCCACTTT.

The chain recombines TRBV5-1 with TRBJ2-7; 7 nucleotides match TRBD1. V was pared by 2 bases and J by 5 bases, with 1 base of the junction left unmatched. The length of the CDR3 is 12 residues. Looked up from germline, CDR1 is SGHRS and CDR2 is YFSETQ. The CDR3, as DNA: TGCGCCAGCAGCTTTACAGGGGACGAGCAGTACTTC. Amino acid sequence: CASSFTGDEQYF.

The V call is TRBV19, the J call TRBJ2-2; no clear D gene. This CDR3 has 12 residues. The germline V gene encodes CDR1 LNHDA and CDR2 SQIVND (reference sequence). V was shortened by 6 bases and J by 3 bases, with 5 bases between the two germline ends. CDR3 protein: CASRRHTGELFF. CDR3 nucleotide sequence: TGTGCCAGTAGGAGGCACACCGGGGAGCTGTTTTTT. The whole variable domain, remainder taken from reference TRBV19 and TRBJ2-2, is DGGITQSPKYLFRKEGQNVTLSCEQNLNHDAMYWYRQDPGQGLRLIYYSQIVNDFQKGDIAEGYSVSREKKESFPLTVTSAQKNPTAFYLCASRRHTGELFFGEGSRLTVL.

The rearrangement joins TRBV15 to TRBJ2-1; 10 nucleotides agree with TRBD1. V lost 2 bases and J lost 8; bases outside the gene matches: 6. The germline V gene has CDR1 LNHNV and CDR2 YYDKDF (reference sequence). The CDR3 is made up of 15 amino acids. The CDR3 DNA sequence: TGTGCCACCAGCAGAAAGACAGGGGGCATCGATGAGCAGTTCTTC. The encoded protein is CATSRKTGGIDEQFF.

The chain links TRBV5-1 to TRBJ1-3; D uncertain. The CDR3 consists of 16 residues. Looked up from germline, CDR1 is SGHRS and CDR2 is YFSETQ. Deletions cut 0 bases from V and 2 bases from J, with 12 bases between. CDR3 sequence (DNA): TGCGCCAGCAGCTTGGCCCCGGTCTCGCCTGGAAACACCATATATTTT. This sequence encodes CASSLAPVSPGNTIYF.

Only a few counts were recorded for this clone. This chain's CDR3 is CASSFRTDHQPQHF. CDR3 sequence (DNA): TGTGCCAGCAGTTTCCGGACAGACCATCAGCCCCAGCATTTT. The chain joins TRBV27 to TRBJ1-5, with a possible D match to TRBD1 (6 bases). Per the germline V gene, CDR1 is MNHEY and CDR2 is SMNVEV (reference sequence). This CDR3 is 14 amino acids long. The V end was cut by 3 bases, the J end by 5 bases, with 11 bases between.

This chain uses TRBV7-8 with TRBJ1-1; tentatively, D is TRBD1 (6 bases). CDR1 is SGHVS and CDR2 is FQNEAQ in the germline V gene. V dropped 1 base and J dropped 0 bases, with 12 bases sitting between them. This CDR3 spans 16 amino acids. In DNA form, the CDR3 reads TGTGCCAGCAGCTTAGTCGGCAGGGGAATGAACACTGAAGCTTTCTTT. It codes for CASSLVGRGMNTEAFF.

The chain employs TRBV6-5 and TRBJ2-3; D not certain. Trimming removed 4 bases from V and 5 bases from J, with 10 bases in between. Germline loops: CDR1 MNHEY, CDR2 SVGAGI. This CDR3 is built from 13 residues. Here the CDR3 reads CASSSRIEDTQYF. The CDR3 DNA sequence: TGTGCCAGCAGTTCCCGTATAGAAGATACGCAGTATTTT.

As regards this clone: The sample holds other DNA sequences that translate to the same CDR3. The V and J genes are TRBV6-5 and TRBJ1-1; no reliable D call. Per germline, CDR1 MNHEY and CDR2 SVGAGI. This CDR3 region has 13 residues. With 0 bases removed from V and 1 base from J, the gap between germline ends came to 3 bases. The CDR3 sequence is CASSYSSNTEAFF. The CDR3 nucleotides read TGTGCCAGCAGTTACTCCTCGAACACTGAAGCTTTCTTT.

CDR3 in amino acids: CASSYGGYEQYF. DNA for the CDR3: TGTGCCAGCAGCTACGGAGGCTACGAGCAGTACTTC. The V call is TRBV7-3, the J call TRBJ2-7; possible D gene TRBD2, 5 bases. Germline V gene sequence: CDR1 SGHTA, CDR2 FQGTGA. V lost 4 bases and J lost 3, with 7 bases in between. This CDR3 has 12 amino acids.

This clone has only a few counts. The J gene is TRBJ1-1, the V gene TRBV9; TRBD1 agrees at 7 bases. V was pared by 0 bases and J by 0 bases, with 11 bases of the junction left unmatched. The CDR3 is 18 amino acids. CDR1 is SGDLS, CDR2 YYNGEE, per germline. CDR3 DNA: TGTGCCAGCAGCGTAGTTGAGACGGGGGACAGCCTGAACACTGAAGCTTTCTTT. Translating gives CASSVVETGDSLNTEAFF.